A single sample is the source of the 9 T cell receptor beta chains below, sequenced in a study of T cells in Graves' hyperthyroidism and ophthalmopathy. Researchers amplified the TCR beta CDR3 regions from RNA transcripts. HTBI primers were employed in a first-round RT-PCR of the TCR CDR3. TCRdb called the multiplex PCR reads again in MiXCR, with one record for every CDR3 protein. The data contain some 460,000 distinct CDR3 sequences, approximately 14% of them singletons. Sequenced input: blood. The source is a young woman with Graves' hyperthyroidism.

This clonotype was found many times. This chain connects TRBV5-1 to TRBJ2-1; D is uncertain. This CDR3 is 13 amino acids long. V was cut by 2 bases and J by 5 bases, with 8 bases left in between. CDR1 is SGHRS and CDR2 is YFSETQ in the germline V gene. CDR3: CASSFWFNNEQFF. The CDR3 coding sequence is TGCGCCAGCAGCTTTTGGTTCAACAATGAGCAGTTCTTC.

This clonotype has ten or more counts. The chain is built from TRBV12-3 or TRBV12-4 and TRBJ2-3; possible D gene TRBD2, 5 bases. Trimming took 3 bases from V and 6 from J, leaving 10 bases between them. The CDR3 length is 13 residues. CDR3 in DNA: TGTGCCAGCAGTTTCAGCGAGCGGGATACGCAGTATTTT. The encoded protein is CASSFSERDTQYF.

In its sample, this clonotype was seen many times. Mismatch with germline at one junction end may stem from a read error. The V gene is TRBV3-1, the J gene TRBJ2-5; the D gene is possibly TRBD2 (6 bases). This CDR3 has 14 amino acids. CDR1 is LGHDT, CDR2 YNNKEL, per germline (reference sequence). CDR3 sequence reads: CASSGDWTQKTQYF. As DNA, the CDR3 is TGTGCCAGCAGCGGGGACTGGACCCAAAAGACCCAGTACTTC.

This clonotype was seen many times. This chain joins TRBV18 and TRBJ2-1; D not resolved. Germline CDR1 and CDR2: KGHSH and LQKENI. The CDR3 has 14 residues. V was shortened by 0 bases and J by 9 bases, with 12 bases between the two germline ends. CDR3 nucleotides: TGTGCCAGCTCACCACCGGGTAGCCGGGTTGAGCAGTTCTTC. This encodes CASSPPGSRVEQFF.

The CDR3 reads CASSAPEGFSTDTQYF. DNA of the CDR3: TGTGCCAGCAGCGCCCCTGAGGGCTTTAGCACAGATACGCAGTATTTT. The chain combines TRBV13 with TRBJ2-3; D may be TRBD2 (5 bases). Trimming took 5 bases from V and 0 from J, leaving 15 bases between them. In germline, CDR1 is PRHDT, CDR2 FYEKMQ (reference sequence). The CDR3 sequence is 16 residues long.

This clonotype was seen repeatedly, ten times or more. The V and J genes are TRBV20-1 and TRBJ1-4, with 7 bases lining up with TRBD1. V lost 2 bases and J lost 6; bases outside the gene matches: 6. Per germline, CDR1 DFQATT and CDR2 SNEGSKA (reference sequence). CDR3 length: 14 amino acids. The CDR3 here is CSARKTGPDEKLFF. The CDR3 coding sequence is TGCAGTGCTAGAAAGACAGGGCCAGATGAAAAACTGTTTTTT.

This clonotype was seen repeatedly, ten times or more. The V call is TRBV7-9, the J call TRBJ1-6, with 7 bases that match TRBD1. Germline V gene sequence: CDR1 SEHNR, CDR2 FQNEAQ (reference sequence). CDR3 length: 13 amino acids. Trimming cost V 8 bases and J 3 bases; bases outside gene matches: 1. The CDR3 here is CASGTDYNSPLHF. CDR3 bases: TGTGCCAGCGGGACAGACTATAATTCACCCCTCCACTTT.

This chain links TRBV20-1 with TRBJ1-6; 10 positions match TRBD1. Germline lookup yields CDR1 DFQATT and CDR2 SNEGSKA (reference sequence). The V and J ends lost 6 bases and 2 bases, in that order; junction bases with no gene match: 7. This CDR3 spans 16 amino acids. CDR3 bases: TGCAGTGCAGGAGGGGGACAGGGGCCCTATAATTCACCCCTCCACTTT. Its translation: CSAGGGQGPYNSPLHF.

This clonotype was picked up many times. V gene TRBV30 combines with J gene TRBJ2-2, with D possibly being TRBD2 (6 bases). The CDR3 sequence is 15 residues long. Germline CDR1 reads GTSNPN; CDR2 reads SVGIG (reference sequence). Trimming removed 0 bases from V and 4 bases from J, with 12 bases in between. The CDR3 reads CAWSVRGWGTGELFF. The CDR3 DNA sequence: TGTGCCTGGAGTGTACGGGGGTGGGGCACCGGGGAGCTGTTTTTT.